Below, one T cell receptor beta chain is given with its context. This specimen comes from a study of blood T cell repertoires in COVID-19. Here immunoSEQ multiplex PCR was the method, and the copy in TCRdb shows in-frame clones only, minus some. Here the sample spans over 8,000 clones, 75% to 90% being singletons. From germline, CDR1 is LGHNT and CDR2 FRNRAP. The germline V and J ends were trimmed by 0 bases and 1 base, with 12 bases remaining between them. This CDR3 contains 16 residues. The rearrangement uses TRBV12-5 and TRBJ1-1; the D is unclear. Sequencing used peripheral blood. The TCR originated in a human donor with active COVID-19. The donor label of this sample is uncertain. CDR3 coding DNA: TGTGCTAGTGGTTTGGTACTCAACCTCCCGAACACTGAAGCTTTCTTT. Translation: CASGLVLNLPNTEAFF.